The 24 T cell receptor beta chains presented below share a single source sample, sequenced in a study of CD8+ T cells in alopecia areata. The sequencing template was cDNA reverse transcribed from extracted RNA. Measured with immunoSEQ multiplex PCR; TCRdb has only the in-frame clones, and not every one. The table records 200,000 to 250,000 clones, about 60% of them present only once. This sample comprised CD4+ T cells sorted from blood, obtained at week 0. The receptors here all came from a human donor with alopecia areata.

The chain has TRBV5-6 and TRBJ1-2, with D unresolved. V lost 1 base and J lost 4, with 11 bases in between. Germline V CDR1 and CDR2: SGHDT, YYEEEE. The CDR3 is 14 residues long. CDR3 residues: CASSLIESRYGYTF. DNA for the CDR3: TGTGCCAGCAGCTTGATCGAGAGTCGCTATGGCTACACCTTC.

The rearrangement joins TRBV7-9 to TRBJ1-2; a weak D match, TRBD1 (6 bases). The CDR3 length is 12 residues. Germline V CDR1 and CDR2: SEHNR, FQNEAQ (reference sequence). Trimming removed 1 base at V and 8 bases at J, with 8 bases between. The CDR3 nucleotides are TGTGCCAGCAGCTTAGAACAGGGAGGCTACACCTTC. This sequence encodes CASSLEQGGYTF.

The chain combines TRBV6-1 with TRBJ2-1, with 10 nucleotides matching TRBD2. Germline V gives CDR1 MNHNS, CDR2 SASEGT. The CDR3 is 15 residues long. V lost 5 bases to trimming and J lost 3 bases; unmatched junction nucleotides: 4. The CDR3 protein is CASSLTSGFYNEQFF. In DNA form, the CDR3 reads TGTGCCAGCAGTTTGACTAGCGGGTTCTACAATGAGCAGTTCTTC.

This clone turned up a few times. This rearrangement joins TRBV30 to TRBJ1-2; D call uncertain. The CDR3 totals 12 residues. Germline V gene sequence: CDR1 GTSNPN, CDR2 SVGIG (reference sequence). V lost 6 bases, J lost 4 bases, and 12 bases lay in between. The CDR3, as DNA: TGTGCCTGTCCCAAGGCGGTCTATGGCTACACCTTC. Amino acids: CACPKAVYGYTF.

The V and J genes are TRBV23-1 and TRBJ2-4, with D possibly matching TRBD1 (6 bases). TRBV23-1 qualifies as an ORF whose function is uncertain. The CDR3 extends over 15 amino acids. Trimming took off 6 bases at V and 4 bases at J, with 16 bases between the two ends. The CDR3 DNA is TGCGCCAGCAGGGGGACATACCGAGATAAAAACATTCAGTACTTC. Encoded protein: CASRGTYRDKNIQYF.

Only one count was recorded for this clone. The chain couples TRBV7-9 to TRBJ2-7; tentatively, D is TRBD1 or TRBD2 (6 bases each). Germline-derived CDR1 and CDR2 are SEHNR and FQNEAQ (reference sequence). The CDR3 totals 15 residues. V was shortened by 1 base and J by 6 bases, with 16 bases between the two germline ends. DNA for the CDR3: TGTGCCAGCAGCTTAGTATCAAGGGGGGTCGTCGAGCAGTACTTC. It translates to CASSLVSRGVVEQYF.

This rearrangement joins TRBV4-1 to TRBJ1-1; TRBD1 matches at 12 bases. The V segment lost 3 bases and the J segment 4 bases; nucleotides outside the gene matches: 6. Germline V CDR1 and CDR2: MGHRA, YSYEKL. This CDR3 has 16 amino acids. The CDR3 bases are TGCGCCAGCAGCCAGGGGACAGGGGGCGAGGGCACTGAAGCTTTCTTT. This gives the protein CASSQGTGGEGTEAFF.

This clone was seen only a few times. The chain couples TRBV7-3 to TRBJ2-6, with a possible D match to TRBD2 (5 bases). The CDR3 extends over 14 amino acids. The ends were cut back, 4 bases at V and 2 bases at J, with 6 bases in the middle. The V gene's germline CDR1 is SGHTA and CDR2 FQGTGA. CDR3 in amino acids: CASSSGTGANVLTF. The CDR3 coding sequence is TGTGCCAGCAGCTCCGGGACTGGGGCCAACGTCCTGACTTTC.

This clone was observed a handful of times. This rearrangement joins TRBV30 to TRBJ1-1; D is uncertain. V was clipped by 5 bases and J by 5 bases, with 15 bases between them. This CDR3 has 13 residues. Germline lookup yields CDR1 GTSNPN and CDR2 SVGIG (reference sequence). Here the CDR3 reads CAWALGRETEAFF. As DNA, the CDR3 is TGTGCCTGGGCCCTTGGAAGAGAGACTGAAGCTTTCTTT.

The chain joins TRBV6-6 to TRBJ2-2, with D tentatively TRBD2 (5 bases). The germline gives CDR1 MNHNY, CDR2 SVGAGI (reference sequence). This CDR3 contains 13 residues. Trimming removed 0 bases from V and 6 bases from J, with 5 bases in between. Here the CDR3 reads CASSYSEAGELFF. The CDR3 DNA sequence: TGTGCCAGCAGTTACTCGGAGGCCGGGGAGCTGTTTTTT.

The rearrangement uses TRBV13 and TRBJ2-7; TRBD2 is a possible D gene (5 bases). This CDR3 has 16 amino acids. From germline, CDR1 is PRHDT and CDR2 FYEKMQ (reference sequence). Trimming stripped 4 bases from V and 2 bases from J, with 18 bases between. The CDR3 is CASSSRNSRGPYEQYF. The CDR3 DNA follows: TGTGCCAGCAGCTCTCGCAACTCCCGGGGTCCCTACGAGCAGTACTTC.

This clone occurred a few times. V gene TRBV6-6 combines with J gene TRBJ1-2; D perhaps matches TRBD1 (6 bases). The CDR3 loop spans 13 amino acids. The V gene lost 6 bases and the J gene lost 4 bases, with 12 bases spanning the gap. CDR1 and CDR2 from the germline V gene are MNHNY and SVGAGI (reference sequence). The CDR3 sequence: CASRPGQTYGYTF. CDR3 sequence (DNA): TGTGCCAGCAGACCCGGACAGACCTATGGCTACACCTTC.

The V call is TRBV19, the J call TRBJ1-2; unclear D gene. Germline CDR1 is LNHDA and CDR2 is SQIVND (reference sequence). This CDR3 contains 11 residues. V gave up 5 bases and J gave up 4 bases, with 5 bases separating them. The CDR3: CASSGFYGYTF. The DNA of the CDR3 is TGTGCCAGTAGTGGGTTCTATGGCTACACCTTC.

Comment on this clone: The same CDR3 can be traced to other DNA sequences in this sample. The CDR3 bases are TGCGCCAGCAGCCTTGGACAGGGAAGCAATCAGCCCCAGCATTTT. This translates into CASSLGQGSNQPQHF. The chain employs TRBV5-1 and TRBJ1-5, with 8 positions matching TRBD1. Germline-derived CDR1 and CDR2 are SGHRS and YFSETQ. Trimming at V came to 4 bases and at J to 1 base, leaving 4 bases not matched to a gene. This CDR3 is 15 amino acids long.

V gene TRBV9 combines with J gene TRBJ2-4; perhaps TRBD2 as D (6 bases). Germline CDR1 reads SGDLS; CDR2 reads YYNGEE. The CDR3 runs 16 residues. The V end lost 2 bases, the J end lost 0 bases, and 12 bases lay between the germline ends. CDR3 loop: CASSVRDSPAKNIQYF. As DNA, the CDR3 is TGTGCCAGCAGCGTTCGGGACTCCCCAGCCAAAAACATTCAGTACTTC.

This chain joins TRBV5-1 and TRBJ2-7; 9 bases are shared with TRBD1. This CDR3 has 14 amino acids. The germline CDR1 and CDR2 sequences are SGHRS and YFSETQ. The junction had 6 bases not matched to a gene; V was cut back by 4 bases and J by 4 bases. CDR3 in amino acids: CASSIPGTGYEQYF. The CDR3 DNA sequence: TGCGCCAGCAGCATCCCCGGGACAGGGTACGAGCAGTACTTC. Variable domain in full (rest from reference TRBV5-1 and TRBJ2-7): KAGVTQTPRYLIKTRGQQVTLSCSPISGHRSVSWYQQTPGQGLQFLFEYFSETQRNKGNFPGRFSGRQFSNSRSEMNVSTLELGDSALYLCASSIPGTGYEQYFGPGTRLTVT.

The V call is TRBV30, the J call TRBJ2-7, with D uncertain. The ends were cut back, 0 bases at V and 6 bases at J, with 6 bases in the middle. Per the germline V gene, CDR1 is GTSNPN and CDR2 is SVGIG (reference sequence). The CDR3 contains 11 residues. This CDR3 is CAWSVQLEQYF. The CDR3 coding sequence is TGTGCCTGGAGTGTACAGCTCGAGCAGTACTTC.

The chain joins TRBV2 to TRBJ1-2; D unresolved. Looked up from germline, CDR1 is SNHLY and CDR2 is FYNNEI. The CDR3 loop spans 13 amino acids. V dropped 4 bases and J dropped 4 bases, with 10 bases sitting between them. The CDR3 loop is CASSVADFYGYTF. The DNA for the CDR3 is TGTGCCAGCAGTGTGGCGGACTTCTATGGCTACACCTTC. Looking up the rest from reference TRBV2 and TRBJ1-2 gives the full variable domain: EPEVTQTPSHQVTQMGQEVILRCVPISNHLYFYWYRQILGQKVEFLVSFYNNEISEKSEIFDDQFSVERPDGSNFTLKIRSTKLEDSAMYFCASSVADFYGYTFGSGTRLTVV.

The V call is TRBV5-4, the J call TRBJ2-5; perhaps TRBD1 as D (7 bases). CDR1 SGHNT and CDR2 YYREEE come from the germline V gene (reference sequence). The CDR3 is made up of 17 amino acids. V lost 4 bases, J lost 4 bases, and 23 bases lay in between. This CDR3 is CASSLGLTGSWGETQYF. The CDR3 bases are TGTGCCAGCAGCCTGGGACTGACAGGGTCTTGGGGAGAGACCCAGTACTTC.

Turning to this clone: The sample holds other DNA sequences that translate to the same CDR3. The chain recombines TRBV14 with TRBJ2-7, with no clear D. The CDR3 extends over 13 amino acids. Trimming stripped 0 bases from V and 2 bases from J, with 5 bases between. Germline lookup yields CDR1 SGHDN and CDR2 FVKESK. This CDR3 reads CASSQDRAYEQYF. The CDR3 DNA reads as TGTGCCAGCAGCCAAGATCGGGCCTACGAGCAGTACTTC.

The chain has TRBV15 and TRBJ2-6; D remains ambiguous. V was shortened by 0 bases and J by 2 bases, with 17 bases between the two germline ends. The CDR3 is 19 residues long. Looked up from germline, CDR1 is LNHNV and CDR2 is YYDKDF (reference sequence). The CDR3, as DNA: TGTGCCACCAGCAGAGAATCTGGACGGAGTGTACCTGGGGCCAACGTCCTGACTTTC. This translates into CATSRESGRSVPGANVLTF.

This chain uses TRBV7-9 with TRBJ1-2; D uncertain. Germline-derived CDR1 and CDR2 are SEHNR and FQNEAQ (reference sequence). V lost 2 bases to trimming and J lost 2 bases, with 3 bases between them. The CDR3 is 12 amino acids. The CDR3 nucleotides are TGTGCCAGCAGCTTACAGAACTATGGCTACACCTTC. Its translation is CASSLQNYGYTF.

CDR3 coding DNA: TGTGCCAGCAGCTCCCGGACTGCAGGGGCGCAGTACTTC. Translated, it gives CASSSRTAGAQYF. The chain carries TRBV11-3 and TRBJ2-7; D is perhaps TRBD1 (6 bases). The V end lost 4 bases, the J end lost 9 bases, and 16 bases lay between the germline ends. CDR1 and CDR2 from the germline V gene are SGHNT and YENEEA. This CDR3 has 13 residues.

The chain recombines TRBV20-1 with TRBJ1-1; TRBD1 agrees at 7 bases. Germline V gene sequence: CDR1 DFQATT, CDR2 SNEGSKA (reference sequence). The CDR3 length is 11 residues. The V and J ends lost 3 bases and 7 bases, in that order; junction bases with no gene match: 2. CDR3 protein: CSASGTVEAFF. Written as DNA, the CDR3 is TGCAGTGCTAGCGGGACAGTTGAAGCTTTCTTT.